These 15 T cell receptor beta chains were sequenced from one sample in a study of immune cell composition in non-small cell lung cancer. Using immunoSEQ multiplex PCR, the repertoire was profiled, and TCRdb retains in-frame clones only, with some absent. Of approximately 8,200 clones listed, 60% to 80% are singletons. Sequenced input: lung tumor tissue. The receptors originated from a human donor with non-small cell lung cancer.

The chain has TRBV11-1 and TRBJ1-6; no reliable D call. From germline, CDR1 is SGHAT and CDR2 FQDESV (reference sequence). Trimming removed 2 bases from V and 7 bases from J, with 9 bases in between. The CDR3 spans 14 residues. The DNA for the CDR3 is TGTGCCAGCAGCTTATCCCGCGGCAATTCACCCCTCCACTTT. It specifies CASSLSRGNSPLHF.

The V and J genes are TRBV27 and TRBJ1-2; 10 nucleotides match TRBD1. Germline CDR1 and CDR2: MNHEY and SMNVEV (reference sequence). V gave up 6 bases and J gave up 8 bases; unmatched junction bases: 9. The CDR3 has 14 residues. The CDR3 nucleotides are TGTGCCAGCAGATCCGGGACAGGGGTAAGGGGCTACACCTTC. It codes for CASRSGTGVRGYTF.

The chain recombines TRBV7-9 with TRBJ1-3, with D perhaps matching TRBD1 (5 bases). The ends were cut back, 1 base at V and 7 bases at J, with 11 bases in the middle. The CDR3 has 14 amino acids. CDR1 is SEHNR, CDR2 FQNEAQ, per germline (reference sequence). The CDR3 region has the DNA TGTGCCAGCAGCTTAGGGGGGGAAGGGAACACCATATATTTT. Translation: CASSLGGEGNTIYF.

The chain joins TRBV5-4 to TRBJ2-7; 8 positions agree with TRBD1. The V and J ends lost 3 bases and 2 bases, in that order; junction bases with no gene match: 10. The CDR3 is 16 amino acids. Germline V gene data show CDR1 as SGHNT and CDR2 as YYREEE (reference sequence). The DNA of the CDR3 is TGTGCCAGCAGCTACGGACAGGGAGGTCCGACCTACGAGCAGTACTTC. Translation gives CASSYGQGGPTYEQYF.

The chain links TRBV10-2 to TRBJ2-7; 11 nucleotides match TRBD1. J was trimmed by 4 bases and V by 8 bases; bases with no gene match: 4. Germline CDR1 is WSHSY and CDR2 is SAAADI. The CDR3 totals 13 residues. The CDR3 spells CASGGQGAYEQYF. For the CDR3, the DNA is TGCGCCAGCGGAGGACAGGGGGCATACGAGCAGTACTTC.

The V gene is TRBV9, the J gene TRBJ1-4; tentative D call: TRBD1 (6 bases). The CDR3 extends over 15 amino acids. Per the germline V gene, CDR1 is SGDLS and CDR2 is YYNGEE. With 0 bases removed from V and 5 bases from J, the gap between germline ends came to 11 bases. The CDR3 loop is CASSVGGRRNEKLFF. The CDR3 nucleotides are TGTGCCAGCAGCGTAGGGGGGCGACGGAATGAAAAACTGTTTTTT.

The CDR3 here is CASSPRTGTTEAFF. CDR3 DNA sequence: TGTGCCAGCAGTCCCAGGACCGGGACCACTGAAGCTTTCTTT. The chain recombines TRBV28 with TRBJ1-1, with a weak D call TRBD1 (5 bases). Germline V lookup: CDR1 MDHEN, CDR2 SYDVKM. There are 14 residues in the CDR3. The germline V and J ends were trimmed by 5 bases and 4 bases, with 14 bases remaining between them.

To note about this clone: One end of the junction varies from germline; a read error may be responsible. The chain's CDR3 is CASSQDSGQGSPLHF. The CDR3 region has the DNA TGCGCCAGCAGCCAAGATTCAGGCCAGGGATCACCCCTCCACTTT. The chain combines TRBV5-4 with TRBJ1-6; perhaps TRBD1 as D (5 bases). Germline CDR1 and CDR2: SGHNT and YYREEE (reference sequence). This CDR3 is built from 15 residues.

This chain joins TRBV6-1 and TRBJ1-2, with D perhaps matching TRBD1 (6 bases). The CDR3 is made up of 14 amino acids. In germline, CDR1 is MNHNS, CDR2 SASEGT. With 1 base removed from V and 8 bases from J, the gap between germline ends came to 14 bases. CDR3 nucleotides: TGTGCCAGCAGTGAAGGGGGGGGCTCGGGCGGCTACACCTTC. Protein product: CASSEGGGSGGYTF.

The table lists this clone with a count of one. The CDR3 nucleotides are TGTGCCAGCAGCTTAGTGACAGGGAGCTCCTACGAGCAGTACTTC. Translating it yields CASSLVTGSSYEQYF. The V gene is TRBV7-8, the J gene TRBJ2-7, with 7 bases matching TRBD1. The CDR3 sequence is 15 residues long. The germline V gene has CDR1 SGHVS and CDR2 FQNEAQ. J gave up 0 bases and V 1 base, and 3 bases lay outside the gene matches.

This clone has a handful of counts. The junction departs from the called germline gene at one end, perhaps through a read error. The CDR3 region is CASSSQRRPADTQYF. For the CDR3, the DNA is TGTGCCAGCAGCTCTCAACGGCGTCCCGCAGATACGCAGTATTTT. V is TRBV5-3 and J is TRBJ2-3; D is undetermined. TRBV5-3 is classed as an ORF, of uncertain function. The CDR3 spans 15 residues.

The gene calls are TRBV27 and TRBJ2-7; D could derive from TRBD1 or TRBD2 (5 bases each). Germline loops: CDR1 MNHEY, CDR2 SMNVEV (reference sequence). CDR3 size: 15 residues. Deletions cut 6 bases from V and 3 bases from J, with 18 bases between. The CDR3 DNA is TGTGCCAGCAGGAGGGGAGACTCTACTGACTACGAGCAGTACTTC. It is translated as CASRRGDSTDYEQYF.

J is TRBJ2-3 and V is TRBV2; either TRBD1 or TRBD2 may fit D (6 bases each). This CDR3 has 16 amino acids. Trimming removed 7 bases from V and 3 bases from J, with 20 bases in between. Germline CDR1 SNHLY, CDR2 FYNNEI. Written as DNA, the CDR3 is TGTGCCAGCACAAATCTTAGGGGGGTCGGGACAGATACGCAGTATTTT. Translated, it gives CASTNLRGVGTDTQYF. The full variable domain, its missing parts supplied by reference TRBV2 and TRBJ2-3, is EPEVTQTPSHQVTQMGQEVILRCVPISNHLYFYWYRQILGQKVEFLVSFYNNEISEKSEIFDDQFSVERPDGSNFTLKIRSTKLEDSAMYFCASTNLRGVGTDTQYFGPGTRLTVL.

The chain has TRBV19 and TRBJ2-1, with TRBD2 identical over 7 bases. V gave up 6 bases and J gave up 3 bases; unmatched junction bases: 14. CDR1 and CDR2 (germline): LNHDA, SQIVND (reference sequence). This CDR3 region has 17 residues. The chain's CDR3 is CASSPFYGGLGYNEQFF. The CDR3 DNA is TGTGCCAGTAGCCCGTTTTACGGGGGGTTGGGCTACAATGAGCAGTTCTTC.

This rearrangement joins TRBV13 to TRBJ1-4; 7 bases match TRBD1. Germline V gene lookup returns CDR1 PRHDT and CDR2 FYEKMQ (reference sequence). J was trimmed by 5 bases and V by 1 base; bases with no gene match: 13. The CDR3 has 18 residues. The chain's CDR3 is CASSLASGTELRNEKLFF. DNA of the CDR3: TGTGCCAGCAGCTTAGCATCCGGGACAGAGCTAAGAAATGAAAAACTGTTTTTT.